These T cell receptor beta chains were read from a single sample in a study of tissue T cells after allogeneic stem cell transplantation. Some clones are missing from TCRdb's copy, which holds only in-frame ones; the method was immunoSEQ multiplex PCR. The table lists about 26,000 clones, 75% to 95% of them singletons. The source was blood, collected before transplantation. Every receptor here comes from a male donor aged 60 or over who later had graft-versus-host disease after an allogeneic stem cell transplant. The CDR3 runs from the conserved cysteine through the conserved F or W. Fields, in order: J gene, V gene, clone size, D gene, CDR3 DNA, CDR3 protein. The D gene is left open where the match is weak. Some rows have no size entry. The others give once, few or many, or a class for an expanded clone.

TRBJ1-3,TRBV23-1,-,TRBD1,TGCGCCAGCAGTCCGATAAGACAGGGAGTTCCTGGAAACACCATATATTTT,CASSPIRQGVPGNTIYF
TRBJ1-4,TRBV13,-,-,TGTGCCAGCAGCCGTACCGGGACGGTCGAAAAACTGTTTTTT,CASSRTGTVEKLFF
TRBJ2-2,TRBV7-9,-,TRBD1,TGTGCCAGCAGCATATTAACGACAGGGGGCACCGGGGAGCTGTTTTTT,CASSILTTGGTGELFF
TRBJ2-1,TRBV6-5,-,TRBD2,TGTGCCAGCAGGCAACCGGGACTAGCGGGGCATGAGCAGTTCTTC,CASRQPGLAGHEQFF
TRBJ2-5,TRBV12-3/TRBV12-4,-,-,TGTGCCAGCAGTTTAGGGTCCCAAGAGACCCAGTACTTC,CASSLGSQETQYF
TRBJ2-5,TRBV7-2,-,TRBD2,TGTGCCAGCAGCTTAAGTAGCGGGAGCGGAGGCGAGACCCAGTACTTC,CASSLSSGSGGETQYF
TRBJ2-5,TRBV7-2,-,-,TGTGCCAGCGGAGAGTCAGGGGCGCGATCGGTTCCCCAGTACTTC,CASGESGARSVPQYF
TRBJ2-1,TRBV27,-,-,TGTGCCAGCAGTTTAAATGGGGATGAGCAGTTCTTC,CASSLNGDEQFF
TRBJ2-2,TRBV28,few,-,TGTGCCAGCACTGCGGGTCCGGAGGAGCTGTTTTTT,CASTAGPEELFF
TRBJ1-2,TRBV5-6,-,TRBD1,TGTGCCAGCACCCCGGGACAGGGGGCATATGGCTACACCTTC,CASTPGQGAYGYTF
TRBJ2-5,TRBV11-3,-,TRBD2,TGTGCCAGCAGCCCTGGGACTAGCGGGAGTTGGGTAGAGACCCAGTACTTC,CASSPGTSGSWVETQYF
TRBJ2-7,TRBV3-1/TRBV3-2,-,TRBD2,TGTGCCAGCAGCCAGCGGGGGGCCATCCTGTACGAGCAGTACTTC,CASSQRGAILYEQYF
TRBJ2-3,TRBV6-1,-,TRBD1,TGTGCCAGCAGTGAAGCGACAGGGAGTGCAGTAGATACGCAGTATTTT,CASSEATGSAVDTQYF
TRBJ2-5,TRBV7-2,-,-,TGTGCCAGCAGCTTGTATGGGACTCGGTGGGAGACCCAGTACTTC,CASSLYGTRWETQYF
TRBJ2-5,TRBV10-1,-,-,TGCGCCAGCAGCGGTGGACAGCTACAAGAGACCCAGTACTTC,CASSGGQLQETQYF
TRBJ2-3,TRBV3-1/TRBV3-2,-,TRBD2,TGTGCCAGCGCACCTAGCGGGGGGCTCCCGAGCACAGATACGCAGTATTTT,CASAPSGGLPSTDTQYF
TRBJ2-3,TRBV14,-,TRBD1,TGTGCCAGCAGCCAACCAAGGGGGACAGGGTCCACAGATACGCAGTATTTT,CASSQPRGTGSTDTQYF
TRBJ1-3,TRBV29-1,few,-,TGCAGCGTTACCGTAACGGGAAACACCATATATTTT,CSVTVTGNTIYF
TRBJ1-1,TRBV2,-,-,TGTGCCAGCAGCCCAATAGACATGACAGCAGAAGCTTTCTTT,CASSPIDMTAEAFF
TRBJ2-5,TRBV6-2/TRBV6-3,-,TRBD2,TGTGCCAGCAGTTTCATTCTAGCGGGAGAGGAGACCCAGTACTTC,CASSFILAGEETQYF
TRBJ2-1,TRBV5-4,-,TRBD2,TGTGCCAGCAGCTGGGGCGTGACTAGCGGGAGGATAGGCAATGAGCAGTTCTTC,CASSWGVTSGRIGNEQFF
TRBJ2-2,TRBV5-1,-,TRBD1,TGCGCCAGCAGTGTGCTGGGACAGGGGAGCACCGGGGAGCTGTTTTTT,CASSVLGQGSTGELFF
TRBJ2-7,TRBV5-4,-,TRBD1,TGTGCCAGCAGCCGACAGGGCTTGGGGTCCTACGAGCAGTACTTC,CASSRQGLGSYEQYF
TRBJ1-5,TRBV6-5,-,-,TGTGCCAGCAGTAGGTCGGACAGTTACAATCAGCCCCAGCATTTT,CASSRSDSYNQPQHF
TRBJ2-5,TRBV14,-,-,TGTGCCAGCAGCCATGGGGAGAAGACCCAGTACTTC,CASSHGEKTQYF
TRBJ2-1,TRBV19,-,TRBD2,TGTGCCAGTAGTACCGGACTAGCGCCCTACAATGAGCAGTTCTTC,CASSTGLAPYNEQFF
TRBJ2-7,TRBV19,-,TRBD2,TGTGCCAGTAGTATACAGCTAGCGGGTTCGAAGCCCTACGAGCAGTACTTC,CASSIQLAGSKPYEQYF
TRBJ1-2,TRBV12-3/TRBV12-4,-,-,TGTGCCAGCAGTTTAGACATTGGTGGCTACACCTTC,CASSLDIGGYTF
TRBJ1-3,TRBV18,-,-,TGTGCCAGCTCACCACAAACAGGGCGAATCTCTGGAAACACCATATATTTT,CASSPQTGRISGNTIYF
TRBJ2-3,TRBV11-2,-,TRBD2,TGTGCCAGCAGCTTAGTCCAGCGGGGGACCTCTAGCACAGATACGCAGTATTTT,CASSLVQRGTSSTDTQYF
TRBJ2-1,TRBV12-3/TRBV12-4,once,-,TGTGCCAGCAGTTTTTACAGGGACAATGAGCAGTTCTTC,CASSFYRDNEQFF
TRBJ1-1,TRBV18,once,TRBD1,TGTGCCAGCTCACCACCGATGGGACAGATAAACACTGAAGCTTTCTTT,CASSPPMGQINTEAFF
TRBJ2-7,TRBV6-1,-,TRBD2,TGTGCCAGCAGTGACCCGCGGGGGGAGCGGGGGTCCTACGAGCAGTACTTC,CASSDPRGERGSYEQYF
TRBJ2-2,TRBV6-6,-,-,TGTGCCAGCTCCCCCCGTGGACGGGCGAACACCGGGGAGCTGTTTTTT,CASSPRGRANTGELFF
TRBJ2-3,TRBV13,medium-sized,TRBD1,TGTGCCAGCAGCTTACAGGGGGCGGATACGCAGTATTTT,CASSLQGADTQYF
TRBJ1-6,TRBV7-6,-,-,TGTGCCAGCAGCTCCCGGAGGTTGGATAATTCACCCCTCCACTTT,CASSSRRLDNSPLHF
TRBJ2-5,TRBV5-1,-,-,TGCGCCAGCAGCTTCTCTCAAGAGACCCAGTACTTC,CASSFSQETQYF
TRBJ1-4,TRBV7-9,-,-,TGTGCCAGCAGCTCGACGCTACATGAAAAACTGTTTTTT,CASSSTLHEKLFF
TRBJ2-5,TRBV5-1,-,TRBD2,TGCGCCAGCAGCCCTAGCGGGTCTGGGGAGACCCAGTACTTC,CASSPSGSGETQYF
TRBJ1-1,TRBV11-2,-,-,TGTGCCAGCAGCTCAGGGGACACTGAAGCTTTCTTT,CASSSGDTEAFF
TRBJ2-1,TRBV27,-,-,TGTGCCAGCAGTTCGGACGGGAGTTGGAATGAGCAGTTCTTC,CASSSDGSWNEQFF
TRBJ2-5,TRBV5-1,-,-,TGCGCCAGCAGCTTCGACCTTTCTTCGGAGACCCAGTACTTC,CASSFDLSSETQYF
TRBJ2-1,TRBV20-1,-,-,TGCAGTGCTAGAGATGTTCGGGAGCAGTTCTTC,CSARDVREQFF
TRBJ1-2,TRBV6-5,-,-,TGTGCCAGTTTCAGGGGCGATGGCTACACCTTC,CASFRGDGYTF
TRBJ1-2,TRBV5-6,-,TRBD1,TGTGCCAGCAGGCTGGGACAGGACTATGGCTACACCTTC,CASRLGQDYGYTF
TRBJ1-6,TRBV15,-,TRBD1,TGTGCCACCAGCAGCCGGACAGGAAATTCACCCCTCCACTTT,CATSSRTGNSPLHF
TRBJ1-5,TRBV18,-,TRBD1,TGTGCCAGCTCACCGGAGGGCAGGGGGAGCAATCAGCCCCAGCATTTT,CASSPEGRGSNQPQHF
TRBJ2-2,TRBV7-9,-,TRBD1,TGTGCCAGCAGCCGGACAGGGGGTTTCGGGGAGCTGTTTTTT,CASSRTGGFGELFF
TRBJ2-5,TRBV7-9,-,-,TGTGCCAGCAGCCCACGGTGGGGGGGCGTGGAGACCCAGTACTTC,CASSPRWGGVETQYF
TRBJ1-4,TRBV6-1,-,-,TGTGCCAGCAGGTCCGGGACACTTGGAAATGAAAAACTGTTTTTT,CASRSGTLGNEKLFF
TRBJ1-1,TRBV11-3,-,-,TGTGCCAGCACACAGGACAAACGGTCCTTTCAGAACACTGAAGCTTTCTTT,CASTQDKRSFQNTEAFF
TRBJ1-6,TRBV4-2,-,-,TGTGCCAGCAGCCAAGAAGGGACGGCTAATTCACCCCTCCACTTT,CASSQEGTANSPLHF
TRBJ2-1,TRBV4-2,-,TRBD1,TGTGCCAGCAGCGGGATCGGGGACAGGGGGCTCAATGAGCAGTTCTTC,CASSGIGDRGLNEQFF
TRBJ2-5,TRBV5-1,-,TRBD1,TGCGCCAGCAGCCCGGTAACAGGGGTAAAGACCCAGTACTTC,CASSPVTGVKTQYF
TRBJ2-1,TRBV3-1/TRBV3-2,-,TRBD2,TGTGCCAGCAGCCAACACCTTCCCGGGACTAGCGGAGACAATGAGCAGTTCTTC,CASSQHLPGTSGDNEQFF
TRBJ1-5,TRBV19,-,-,TGTGCCAGTAGTGGGGGGCGGTTCGACAGCGAGCCCCAGCATTTT,CASSGGRFDSEPQHF
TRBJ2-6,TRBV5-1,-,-,TGCGCCAGCAGCCGACAAAGCTCTGGGGCCAACGTCCTGACTTTC,CASSRQSSGANVLTF
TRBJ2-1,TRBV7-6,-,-,TGTGCCAGCAGCTTAGTTGAGGCTGTAGGTAGGGAGCAGTTCTTC,CASSLVEAVGREQFF